This TCR beta chain was sequenced during a study of post-analysis software for immune sequencing data. Across the whole study: Relapsing-remitting, secondary progressive and progressive-relapsing courses of multiple sclerosis were included. Findings and caveats of the study: Elevated frequency relative to controls characterized several TRBV segments in patients, TRBV5-6, TRBV5-1 and TRBV20-1 among them. Normalized Chao1 diversity in multiple sclerosis patients fell significantly below that of controls. The F measure placed samples prepared in the same batch into strongly shared clusters.

Unique molecular identifiers featured in each of the TCR beta cDNA libraries. T cells numbering roughly 0.9 to 11 million gave rise to about 540,000 cDNA molecules. TCRdb itself ran the PCR reads through MiXCR, one entry per CDR3 protein. The table includes about 770,000 distinct CDR3 sequences, 46% detected once. About this clonotype: Its antigen is not identified.

The V and J ends lost 11 bases and 6 bases, in that order; junction bases with no gene match: 5. The CDR3 sequence is 12 residues long. The germline V gene encodes CDR1 MDHEN and CDR2 SYDVKM. The chain combines TRBV28 with TRBJ1-5; 9 bases match TRBD1. This TCR derives from a girl between 10 and 17 years old with multiple sclerosis. Sequencing was done on a sample of blood. Here the CDR3 reads CASQGAGQPQHF. The CDR3, as DNA: TGTGCCTCACAGGGGGCGGGTCAGCCCCAGCATTTT.